These 9 T cell receptor beta chains came from one sample sequenced in a study of T cell responses to AZD1222 COVID-19 vaccine. Generated by immunoSEQ multiplex PCR, the TCRdb table keeps only in-frame clones and is missing some. Of 90,000 to 150,000 clones listed, just over 90% were seen once; the top ten hold under 5.5%. Material: peripheral blood, obtained on day 0 of AZD1222 vaccination. These receptors were taken from an adult in good health.

The gene calls are TRBV19 and TRBJ1-1; D unclear. The germline gives CDR1 LNHDA, CDR2 SQIVND (reference sequence). V shed 5 bases and J shed 1 base, with 8 bases lying between them. The CDR3 has 13 amino acids. The CDR3 coding sequence is TGTGCCAGTAGTTGGCTTTCGAACACTGAAGCTTTCTTT. Protein: CASSWLSNTEAFF.

V usage is TRBV4-3 and J usage is TRBJ1-1, with D hard to call. The CDR3 loop spans 13 amino acids. Germline V gives CDR1 LGHNA, CDR2 YSLEER. V lost 0 bases and J lost 6, with 8 bases in between. CDR3 sequence: CASSQDIVSEAFF. DNA for the CDR3: TGCGCCAGCAGCCAAGATATTGTCTCTGAAGCTTTCTTT.

The rearrangement links TRBV19 to TRBJ1-1, with D uncertain. The CDR3 runs 13 residues. V was trimmed by 5 bases and J by 0 bases, leaving 7 bases between them. CDR1 is LNHDA and CDR2 is SQIVND in the germline V gene (reference sequence). CDR3 DNA: TGTGCCAGTAGTCTGACGGTGAACACTGAAGCTTTCTTT. Protein sequence: CASSLTVNTEAFF.

This rearrangement joins TRBV21-1 to TRBJ2-6; the D call TRBD1 from the table was never checked on the DNA. TRBV21-1 is recorded as a pseudogene. The CDR3 has 16 residues. The CDR3: CASSSIRVTGANVLTF. CDR3 nucleotides: TGTGCCAGCAGCTCTATCAGGGTTACTGGGGCCAACGTCCTGACTTTC.

The chain is built from TRBV2 and TRBJ2-7; the match to TRBD1 covers 8 bases. This CDR3 comprises 12 residues. The junction had 6 bases not matched to a gene; V was cut back by 11 bases and J by 3 bases. Germline V gene sequence: CDR1 SNHLY, CDR2 FYNNEI. The CDR3 DNA reads TGTGCCTCCTCGGGGACAGGCTACGAGCAGTACTTC. Amino acid sequence: CASSGTGYEQYF.

The rearrangement joins TRBV5-8 to TRBJ1-2, with D possibly being TRBD1 (5 bases). Germline-derived CDR1 and CDR2 are SGHTS and YDEGEE. The CDR3 length is 12 residues. V lost 6 bases and J 7 bases, leaving 13 bases between the germline ends. The CDR3 DNA reads TGTGCCAGCACCCCCCCGGGGCTTGGCTACACCTTC. This sequence encodes CASTPPGLGYTF.

The chain links TRBV19 to TRBJ2-1, with 12 bases lining up with TRBD1. Germline-derived CDR1 and CDR2 are LNHDA and SQIVND (reference sequence). This CDR3 has 15 residues. J was trimmed by 7 bases and V by 5 bases; bases with no gene match: 6. CDR3 in amino acids: CASSSGTGGWNEQFF. For the CDR3, the DNA is TGTGCCAGTAGTTCCGGGACAGGGGGCTGGAATGAGCAGTTCTTC. Variable domain in full (rest from reference TRBV19 and TRBJ2-1): DGGITQSPKYLFRKEGQNVTLSCEQNLNHDAMYWYRQDPGQGLRLIYYSQIVNDFQKGDIAEGYSVSREKKESFPLTVTSAQKNPTAFYLCASSSGTGGWNEQFFGPGTRLTVL.

J is TRBJ1-2 and V is TRBV6-5; a weak D match, TRBD1 (5 bases). The CDR3 loop spans 13 amino acids. The germline V gene encodes CDR1 MNHEY and CDR2 SVGAGI. V lost 4 bases and J lost 6, with 12 bases in between. The CDR3 bases are TGTGCCAGCAGTTTCTCCGGGGGGAATGGCTACACCTTC. Encoded protein: CASSFSGGNGYTF.

V usage is TRBV24-1 and J usage is TRBJ1-5; tentative D call: TRBD1 (6 bases). The CDR3 sequence is 15 residues long. V gave up 4 bases and J gave up 0 bases, with 9 bases separating them. Looked up from germline, CDR1 is KGHDR and CDR2 is SFDVKD. CDR3 sequence: CATSDRGYSNQPQHF. The CDR3 nucleotides are TGTGCCACCAGTGACAGGGGATATAGCAATCAGCCCCAGCATTTT.